This passage covers 30 T cell receptor beta chains from one sample sequenced in a study of post-analysis software for immune sequencing data. Study-wide results and limits: In patients, TRBV5-6, TRBV5-1 and TRBV20-1 belonged to five or six TRBV segments found more frequently than in controls.

These receptors lack a known antigen. Each TCR beta cDNA library carried unique molecular identifiers. TCRdb recomputed calls from the PCR reads with MiXCR, one row per CDR3 protein. The table includes fewer than 850,000 distinct CDR3 sequences, roughly 27% detected once. Sequenced sample: blood. These TCRs come from a girl aged 5-17 years with multiple sclerosis.

This clonotype was seen many times. This chain connects TRBV29-1 to TRBJ2-4; 12 bases are shared with TRBD2. Germline assignment: CDR1 SQVTM and CDR2 ANQGSEA. The J segment lost 6 bases and the V segment lost 5 bases, leaving 8 bases of the junction unmatched. The CDR3 sequence is 15 residues long. In DNA, the CDR3 is TGCAGCGTTCATACGACTAGCGGGAGTGGAAACATTCAGTACTTC. It is translated as CSVHTTSGSGNIQYF. Filled out from reference TRBV29-1 and TRBJ2-4, the complete variable domain reads SAVISQKPSRDICQRGTSLTIQCQVDSQVTMMFWYRQQPGQSLTLIATANQGSEATYESGFVIDKFPISRPNLTFSTLTVSNMSPEDSSIYLCSVHTTSGSGNIQYFGAGTRLSVL.

In its sample, this clonotype was seen a few times. The rearrangement links TRBV5-5 to TRBJ2-1; D ambiguous. V lost 4 bases, J lost 2 bases, and 16 bases lay in between. Per germline, CDR1 SGHKS and CDR2 YYEKEE (reference sequence). The CDR3 has 16 residues. Here the CDR3 DNA reads TGTGCCAGCAGCCTGCAGGAGTCCCGAACCTACAATGAGCAGTTCTTC. Translation gives CASSLQESRTYNEQFF. Combining the CDR3 with reference TRBV5-5 and TRBJ2-1 gives the whole variable domain DAGVTQSPTHLIKTRGQQVTLRCSPISGHKSVSWYQQVLGQGPQFIFQYYEKEERGRGNFPDRFSARQFPNYSSELNVNALLLGDSALYLCASSLQESRTYNEQFFGPGTRLTVL.

There are a few counts of this clonotype. The chain's CDR3 is CASSPEGDPTNEKLFF. The CDR3 DNA is TGCGCCAGCAGCCCGGAGGGAGACCCAACTAATGAAAAACTGTTTTTT. The chain has TRBV5-1 and TRBJ1-4; D call uncertain. The CDR3 extends over 16 amino acids. V was shortened by 4 bases and J by 0 bases, with 13 bases between the two germline ends. The germline CDR1 and CDR2 sequences are SGHRS and YFSETQ. Filled out from reference TRBV5-1 and TRBJ1-4, the complete variable domain reads KAGVTQTPRYLIKTRGQQVTLSCSPISGHRSVSWYQQTPGQGLQFLFEYFSETQRNKGNFPGRFSGRQFSNSRSEMNVSTLELGDSALYLCASSPEGDPTNEKLFFGSGTQLSVL.

This clonotype was detected a few times. As DNA, the CDR3 is TGCGCCAGCAGCCCTAGGGACGGGAGCTCCTACGAGCAGTACTTC. Its translation: CASSPRDGSSYEQYF. This rearrangement joins TRBV5-1 to TRBJ2-7; D possibly corresponds to TRBD2 (6 bases). V dropped 4 bases and J dropped 0 bases, with 14 bases sitting between them. The CDR3 runs to 15 residues. CDR1 is SGHRS and CDR2 is YFSETQ in the germline V gene.

This clonotype was picked up a small number of times. The chain carries TRBV2 and TRBJ2-5; no clear D. V was clipped by 1 base and J by 0 bases, with 12 bases between them. Looked up from germline, CDR1 is SNHLY and CDR2 is FYNNEI. The CDR3 extends over 16 amino acids. The DNA of the CDR3 is TGTGCCAGCAGTGAAGGGTCCGGCACCTACCAAGAGACCCAGTACTTC. Its protein product is CASSEGSGTYQETQYF.

The chain is built from TRBV5-1 and TRBJ2-5; 8 nucleotides line up with TRBD2. This CDR3 has 14 residues. V trimming: 4 bases; J trimming: 3 bases; junction bases outside the gene matches: 5. Germline CDR1 and CDR2: SGHRS and YFSETQ. The CDR3 coding sequence is TGCGCCAGCAGCCCGATACTAGCGGAAGAGACCCAGTACTTC. Protein product: CASSPILAEETQYF.

This clonotype was seen ten or more times. The rearrangement uses TRBV28 and TRBJ2-5; 7 bases align to TRBD1. The J segment lost 3 bases and the V segment lost 5 bases, leaving 9 bases of the junction unmatched. Germline V gene data show CDR1 as MDHEN and CDR2 as SYDVKM. This CDR3 has 15 amino acids. CDR3: CASSSTGVRKETQYF. The DNA of the CDR3 is TGTGCCAGCAGTAGTACAGGGGTGAGGAAAGAGACCCAGTACTTC. Combining the CDR3 with reference TRBV28 and TRBJ2-5 gives the whole variable domain DVKVTQSSRYLVKRTGEKVFLECVQDMDHENMFWYRQDPGLGLRLIYFSYDVKMKEKGDIPEGYSVSREKKERFSLILESASTNQTSMYLCASSSTGVRKETQYFGPGTRLLVL.

This rearrangement joins TRBV11-1 to TRBJ2-2; a weak D match, TRBD2 (5 bases). The ends were cut back, 5 bases at V and 4 bases at J, with 14 bases in the middle. The CDR3 is 15 amino acids. CDR1 is SGHAT, CDR2 FQDESV, per germline (reference sequence). For the CDR3, the DNA is TGTGCCAGCAGCCCCCCCCTTCGGGGCACCGGGGAGCTGTTTTTT. It translates to CASSPPLRGTGELFF.

The chain has TRBV29-1 and TRBJ2-7; no firm D call. The CDR3 is 13 residues long. Germline V gene lookup returns CDR1 SQVTM and CDR2 ANQGSEA. CDR3 DNA: TGCACTTTTTTAGGCGTAAGCTCCTACGAGCAGTACTTC. It encodes CTFLGVSSYEQYF.

The J gene is TRBJ2-1, the V gene TRBV4-3; D may be TRBD2 (5 bases). V lost 4 bases and J lost 0, with 10 bases in between. This CDR3 has 15 amino acids. The germline CDR1 and CDR2 sequences are LGHNA and YSLEER. This CDR3 reads CASSPRVSSYNEQFF. The CDR3, as DNA: TGCGCCAGCAGCCCGCGGGTAAGCTCCTACAATGAGCAGTTCTTC.

The table lists this clonotype with a few counts. This chain links TRBV20-1 with TRBJ2-7; the match to TRBD2 covers 14 bases. Germline-derived CDR1 and CDR2 are DFQATT and SNEGSKA (reference sequence). V was pared by 1 base and J by 4 bases, with 15 bases of the junction left unmatched. This CDR3 has 19 amino acids. This CDR3 is CSARGDGTSGRGFRYEQYF. DNA for the CDR3: TGCAGTGCTAGAGGGGACGGGACTAGCGGGAGAGGTTTTCGGTACGAGCAGTACTTC.

This sequence joins TRBV4-3 and TRBJ1-5; D may be TRBD1 (6 bases). CDR3 size: 16 residues. Trimming pared 4 bases from V and 1 base from J, leaving 14 bases between. Per the germline V gene, CDR1 is LGHNA and CDR2 is YSLEER. CDR3 bases: TGCGCCAGCAGCCCTAGGGCGGGGGCGAGCAATCAGCCCCAGCATTTT. It yields the protein CASSPRAGASNQPQHF.

In DNA, the CDR3 is TGTGCCAGCAGTTTATTCCAGGGTCCCACATATGGCTACACCTTC. Its translation is CASSLFQGPTYGYTF. This sequence joins TRBV6-1 and TRBJ1-2, with a weak D call TRBD1 (5 bases). The CDR3 contains 15 residues. The ends were cut back, 5 bases at V and 5 bases at J, with 18 bases in the middle. Germline V gene data show CDR1 as MNHNS and CDR2 as SASEGT.

The genes are TRBV29-1 and TRBJ1-1; D is unclear. The CDR3 runs to 13 residues. Trimming shortened V by 3 bases and J by 3 bases, and 11 bases separated the two germline ends. Germline loops: CDR1 SQVTM, CDR2 ANQGSEA. For the CDR3, the DNA is TGCAGCGTTGAGGAGTTTAGTGACACTGAAGCTTTCTTT. It specifies CSVEEFSDTEAFF.

This clonotype was seen a handful of times. The chain is built from TRBV7-2 and TRBJ2-3; D gene ambiguous. In germline, CDR1 is SGHTA, CDR2 FQGNSA. V was clipped by 1 base and J by 7 bases, with 9 bases between them. The CDR3 has 13 residues. DNA of the CDR3: TGTGCCAGCAGCTTAGACTCGACGAATACGCAGTATTTT. Its protein is CASSLDSTNTQYF.

This clonotype showed up just a few times. This chain connects TRBV11-2 to TRBJ2-3, with TRBD1 matching over 8 bases. Germline-derived CDR1 and CDR2 are SGHAT and FQNNGV. This CDR3 contains 16 residues. V was clipped by 6 bases and J by 4 bases; unmatched bases: 12. This CDR3 reads CASRFRTGSVADTQYF. The CDR3 DNA sequence: TGTGCCAGCAGGTTTCGGACAGGGTCCGTGGCAGATACGCAGTATTTT.

The chain couples TRBV5-1 to TRBJ2-5; D could derive from TRBD1 or TRBD2 (5 bases each). This CDR3 has 14 amino acids. Trimming cost V 2 bases and J 3 bases, with 11 bases left between them. Germline values: CDR1 SGHRS, CDR2 YFSETQ. CDR3 region: CASSFDGAEETQYF. The CDR3 DNA reads as TGCGCCAGCAGCTTCGACGGGGCAGAAGAGACCCAGTACTTC.

This clonotype was detected a few times. V gene TRBV9 combines with J gene TRBJ2-3; TRBD1 aligns across 8 bases. The CDR3 loop spans 18 amino acids. Germline V CDR1 and CDR2: SGDLS, YYNGEE. Unmatched junction bases numbered 15, after V lost 4 bases and J lost 2 bases. For the CDR3, the DNA is TGTGCCAGCAGCCCCAGAGTGGCAGGGGGCTTGGACACAGATACGCAGTATTTT. Amino acid sequence: CASSPRVAGGLDTDTQYF.

This chain uses TRBV10-3 with TRBJ1-2, with 7 bases that match TRBD1. The CDR3 consists of 16 residues. Germline V lookup: CDR1 ENHRY, CDR2 SYGVKD. The junction had 13 bases not matched to a gene; V was cut back by 6 bases and J by 3 bases. The CDR3 DNA reads as TGTGCCATCAGCCGACTGAAGCAGGGGGGCGACTATGGCTACACCTTC. Translated, it gives CAISRLKQGGDYGYTF.

This clonotype was detected only a few times. The chain uses TRBV19 and TRBJ2-1, with TRBD2 matching over 8 bases. Trimming removed 2 bases from V and 6 bases from J; junction bases left unmatched: 12. Per the germline V gene, CDR1 is LNHDA and CDR2 is SQIVND (reference sequence). The CDR3 extends over 17 amino acids. This chain's CDR3 is CASSIFPGGLKANEQFF. The CDR3 bases are TGTGCCAGTAGTATATTTCCGGGAGGGCTGAAGGCCAATGAGCAGTTCTTC.

This chain links TRBV5-1 with TRBJ2-3, with D possibly being TRBD1 or TRBD2 (5 bases each). Trimming shortened V by 4 bases and J by 4 bases, and 16 bases separated the two germline ends. CDR3 length: 15 residues. The V gene's germline CDR1 is SGHRS and CDR2 YFSETQ. In DNA, the CDR3 is TGCGCCAGCAGCCCAGACCGGGGACGGTCAGATACGCAGTATTTT. As protein: CASSPDRGRSDTQYF.

In this sample, this clonotype turned up a few times. The chain uses TRBV20-1 and TRBJ2-1; perhaps TRBD1 as D (5 bases). V lost 4 bases and J 4 bases, leaving 8 bases between the germline ends. The germline V gene has CDR1 DFQATT and CDR2 SNEGSKA (reference sequence). The CDR3 is 12 amino acids. The CDR3 here is CSATRTYNEQFF. The DNA for the CDR3 is TGCAGTGCTACTAGGACATACAATGAGCAGTTCTTC.

The chain couples TRBV20-1 to TRBJ2-5; either TRBD1 or TRBD2 may supply D (5 bases each). V lost 6 bases, J lost 1 base, and 18 bases lay in between. Per germline, CDR1 DFQATT and CDR2 SNEGSKA (reference sequence). CDR3 size: 15 residues. The CDR3 region is CSAVGLGRSQETQYF. CDR3 bases: TGCAGTGCCGTAGGATTGGGACGTTCCCAAGAGACCCAGTACTTC.

The J gene is TRBJ2-4, the V gene TRBV6-2 or TRBV6-3, with 9 positions matching TRBD2. This CDR3 has 17 amino acids. J was trimmed by 0 bases and V by 2 bases; bases with no gene match: 5. Looked up from germline, CDR1 is MNHEY and CDR2 is SVGEGT. The chain's CDR3 is CASSYRAGGLAKNIQYF. Written as DNA, the CDR3 is TGTGCCAGCAGTTACCGAGCGGGAGGCCTAGCCAAAAACATTCAGTACTTC.

On this clonotype: Compared with germline, one end of the junction differs, possibly owing to a read error. The chain has TRBV27 and TRBJ2-3, with TRBD2 identical over 11 bases. The length of the CDR3 is 16 residues. Germline V CDR1 and CDR2: MNHEY, SMNVEV (reference sequence). The CDR3, as DNA: TGTGCCAGCAGCTCCGGGACTAGCGGTCGCACAGATGCGCAGTATTTT. It encodes CASSSGTSGRTDAQYF.

This chain uses TRBV12-3 or TRBV12-4 with TRBJ2-3; unclear D gene. Trimming cost V 2 bases and J 5 bases, with 17 bases left between them. The CDR3 has 16 amino acids. DNA for the CDR3: TGTGCCAGCAGTTTATGGACCAGTATGCGTAAAGATACGCAGTATTTT. It codes for CASSLWTSMRKDTQYF.

The chain links TRBV15 to TRBJ2-5; D may be TRBD2 (5 bases). Germline V gene sequence: CDR1 LNHNV, CDR2 YYDKDF (reference sequence). Trimming stripped 0 bases from V and 5 bases from J, with 10 bases between. This CDR3 spans 14 amino acids. Written as DNA, the CDR3 is TGTGCCACCAGCAGAGATGCGGGTCGGGAGACCCAGTACTTC. It specifies CATSRDAGRETQYF.

The chain joins TRBV4-1 to TRBJ1-5; D remains unclear. V was shortened by 0 bases and J by 2 bases, with 8 bases between the two germline ends. The CDR3 loop spans 15 amino acids. In germline, CDR1 is MGHRA, CDR2 YSYEKL. CDR3 residues: CASSQERGGNQPQHF. CDR3 in DNA: TGCGCCAGCAGCCAAGAACGAGGTGGCAATCAGCCCCAGCATTTT.

The chain uses TRBV7-2 and TRBJ2-1, with 7 bases that match TRBD1. The V segment lost 5 bases and the J segment 4 bases; nucleotides outside the gene matches: 11. The CDR3 contains 16 residues. The germline CDR1 and CDR2 sequences are SGHTA and FQGNSA. This CDR3 reads CASSTQGVASYNEQFF. The CDR3 nucleotides read TGTGCCAGCAGCACCCAGGGGGTAGCGTCTTACAATGAGCAGTTCTTC.

J is TRBJ2-5 and V is TRBV6-5, with 7 bases identical to TRBD2. V was clipped by 2 bases and J by 2 bases; unmatched bases: 14. CDR3 length equals 18 residues. Germline V gene sequence: CDR1 MNHEY, CDR2 SVGAGI. The CDR3: CASSYDSGADRGQETQYF. CDR3 nucleotide sequence: TGTGCCAGCAGTTACGACAGCGGGGCAGACAGAGGACAAGAGACCCAGTACTTC.